Shown below are 32 T cell receptor beta chains from a single sample sequenced in a study of T cells in Graves' hyperthyroidism and ophthalmopathy. Amplification targeted TCR beta CDR3 regions from RNA transcripts. RT-PCR in the first round (using the HTBI primer set) targeted the TCR CDR3. Each CDR3 protein is one row after TCRdb ran MiXCR on the multiplex PCR reads. The sample yields fewer than 250,000 distinct CDR3 sequences, approximately 16% seen once. Sequences were obtained from blood. Receptors were obtained from a woman aged 18-29 years with Graves' ophthalmopathy.

This clonotype was counted a few times. This chain joins TRBV6-1 and TRBJ1-5; possibly TRBD1 for D (6 bases). CDR1 and CDR2 (germline): MNHNS, SASEGT. Trimming cost V 5 bases and J 4 bases, with 15 bases left between them. The CDR3 contains 15 residues. Here the CDR3 DNA reads TGTGCCAGCAGTTATTCATCAGGGGTTAATCAGCCCCAGCATTTT. Translation gives CASSYSSGVNQPQHF.

V is TRBV5-5 and J is TRBJ1-1; no firm D call. Germline loops: CDR1 SGHKS, CDR2 YYEKEE (reference sequence). Trimming left V 1 base short and J 8 bases short, with 6 bases between. The CDR3 contains 11 residues. The CDR3 reads CASSLLREAFF. CDR3 nucleotide sequence: TGTGCCAGCAGCTTGCTGAGAGAAGCTTTCTTT. Using reference TRBV5-5 and TRBJ1-1 for the parts outside the CDR3, the full variable domain is DAGVTQSPTHLIKTRGQQVTLRCSPISGHKSVSWYQQVLGQGPQFIFQYYEKEERGRGNFPDRFSARQFPNYSSELNVNALLLGDSALYLCASSLLREAFFGQGTRLTVV.

This clonotype was detected ten times or more. The V call is TRBV19, the J call TRBJ2-1; 10 positions match TRBD2. The germline V gene has CDR1 LNHDA and CDR2 SQIVND (reference sequence). The CDR3 is made up of 15 amino acids. The trim removed 6 bases at V and 4 bases at J, leaving 6 bases unmatched. The CDR3 DNA is TGTGCCAGTAGGAAGGGAGCGGGAGGGTACAATGAGCAGTTCTTC. Translating it yields CASRKGAGGYNEQFF.

This clonotype was recorded many times. The CDR3 protein is CASSPDDSPMNTEAFF. The CDR3 DNA reads TGTGCCAGCAGTCCCGACGACAGCCCTATGAACACTGAAGCTTTCTTT. The V call is TRBV3-1, the J call TRBJ1-1, with D perhaps TRBD1 (5 bases). Germline V gene data show CDR1 as LGHDT and CDR2 as YNNKEL (reference sequence). The V gene lost 6 bases and the J gene lost 0 bases, with 17 bases spanning the gap. The length of the CDR3 is 16 residues.

This clonotype has at least ten counts. This chain joins TRBV19 and TRBJ2-5, with 7 bases lining up with TRBD1. V shed 3 bases, J shed 6 bases, and the junction held 7 bases outside the gene matches. Germline CDR1 reads LNHDA; CDR2 reads SQIVND (reference sequence). This CDR3 is built from 14 residues. The CDR3 loop reads CASSISRGLKTQYF. DNA of the CDR3: TGTGCCAGTAGTATCTCCAGGGGGTTGAAGACCCAGTACTTC.

This clonotype was picked up a small number of times. The rearrangement uses TRBV6-1 and TRBJ2-3, with TRBD2 matching over 11 bases. The CDR3 is made up of 16 amino acids. The germline CDR1 and CDR2 sequences are MNHNS and SASEGT. V trimming: 0 bases; J trimming: 4 bases; junction bases outside the gene matches: 3. CDR3 loop: CASSEASGGAADTQYF. Here the CDR3 DNA reads TGTGCCAGCAGTGAAGCTAGCGGGGGGGCTGCAGATACGCAGTATTTT.

This clonotype has ten or more counts. The chain is built from TRBV20-1 and TRBJ2-5; TRBD2 agrees at 10 bases. This CDR3 region has 16 residues. The germline V gene encodes CDR1 DFQATT and CDR2 SNEGSKA (reference sequence). V was pared by 2 bases and J by 1 base, with 7 bases of the junction left unmatched. The CDR3 nucleotides read TGCAGTGCTAGACTTTACGGGACTAGCGCCCAAGAGACCCAGTACTTC. Its protein product is CSARLYGTSAQETQYF.

This clonotype was observed many times. This chain connects TRBV6-1 to TRBJ2-7; TRBD2 matches at 14 bases. Germline loops: CDR1 MNHNS, CDR2 SASEGT. This CDR3 is built from 15 residues. V lost 5 bases to trimming and J lost 6 bases; unmatched junction nucleotides: 6. CDR3 nucleotide sequence: TGTGCCAGCAGTCTGACTAGCGGGAGGGTTGTCGAGCAGTACTTC. This encodes CASSLTSGRVVEQYF.

This clonotype was detected only a few times. The chain links TRBV9 to TRBJ2-2; TRBD2 agrees at 16 bases. The germline CDR1 and CDR2 sequences are SGDLS and YYNGEE. The V gene end was trimmed by 3 bases and the J gene end by 0 bases; junction bases not matched to a gene: 5. This CDR3 is built from 19 residues. DNA for the CDR3: TGTGCCAGCAGCGGAAAGGGACTAGCGGGGGGGACGAACACCGGGGAGCTGTTTTTT. This codes for CASSGKGLAGGTNTGELFF.

This chain connects TRBV28 to TRBJ1-5; 10 bases match TRBD1. After removal of 4 bases from V and 4 bases from J, the junction contained 13 bases not matched to a gene. The CDR3 sequence is 18 residues long. Germline V gene data show CDR1 as MDHEN and CDR2 as SYDVKM. CDR3 sequence: CASSSLGTGVEGNQPQHF. The CDR3 DNA reads TGTGCCAGCAGTTCTCTCGGGACAGGGGTAGAGGGTAATCAGCCCCAGCATTTT.

This clonotype was recorded at least ten times. The rearrangement links TRBV7-9 to TRBJ2-1; 9 nucleotides align to TRBD2. The CDR3 is 18 residues long. V lost 1 base to trimming and J lost 0 bases; unmatched junction nucleotides: 7. Germline-derived CDR1 and CDR2 are SEHNR and FQNEAQ (reference sequence). This CDR3 reads CASSLGYGGRASYNEQFF. Here the CDR3 DNA reads TGTGCCAGCAGCTTAGGGTATGGCGGGAGGGCCTCCTACAATGAGCAGTTCTTC.

Here the CDR3 DNA reads TGTGCCAGCAGTCGGCAGCCAGTTCTCCACTTT. It specifies CASSRQPVLHF. The chain recombines TRBV2 with TRBJ1-6; D uncertain. The V gene lost 5 bases and the J gene lost 16 bases, with 12 bases spanning the gap. Per germline, CDR1 SNHLY and CDR2 FYNNEI. This CDR3 has 11 residues.

This clonotype was seen repeatedly, ten times or more. This chain joins TRBV5-1 and TRBJ1-2; unclear D gene. Germline V lookup: CDR1 SGHRS, CDR2 YFSETQ. The CDR3 covers 11 residues. The V gene lost 3 bases and the J gene lost 8 bases, with 8 bases spanning the gap. The CDR3 is CASSYPGGYTF. The CDR3 region has the DNA TGCGCCAGCAGCTATCCCGGGGGCTACACCTTC.

This clonotype was picked up many times. The chain couples TRBV7-2 to TRBJ2-7; no reliable D call. Trimming cost V 1 base and J 2 bases, with 12 bases left between them. This CDR3 is 15 amino acids long. The germline CDR1 and CDR2 sequences are SGHTA and FQGNSA. The DNA of the CDR3 is TGTGCCAGCAGCTTAGAGTTGCGTCGACCCTACGAGCAGTACTTC. Residues: CASSLELRRPYEQYF.

This clonotype has at least ten counts. The rearrangement uses TRBV6-1 and TRBJ1-2; D not certain. Trimming pared 7 bases from V and 3 bases from J, leaving 12 bases between. The CDR3 length is 13 residues. Germline-derived CDR1 and CDR2 are MNHNS and SASEGT. CDR3 sequence: CASTGASYYGYTF. The CDR3 DNA is TGTGCCAGCACCGGAGCCTCATACTATGGCTACACCTTC.

This chain uses TRBV11-2 with TRBJ1-2; maybe TRBD1 (6 bases). The CDR3 contains 16 residues. The V gene lost 3 bases and the J gene lost 1 base, with 15 bases spanning the gap. Germline V gives CDR1 SGHAT, CDR2 FQNNGV. CDR3 sequence reads: CASSFKQGRGNYGYTF. The CDR3 nucleotides are TGTGCCAGCAGCTTTAAACAGGGCAGAGGTAACTATGGCTACACCTTC.

This clonotype was detected many times. V usage is TRBV13 and J usage is TRBJ2-1; no clear D gene. The CDR3 runs to 15 residues. Germline CDR1 and CDR2: PRHDT and FYEKMQ (reference sequence). With 9 bases removed from V and 1 base from J, the gap between germline ends came to 16 bases. In nucleotides, the CDR3 is TGTGCCAGTACGAAGGATTCCGCTTCCTACAATGAGCAGTTCTTC. It specifies CASTKDSASYNEQFF.

The J gene is TRBJ2-2, the V gene TRBV5-6; 7 bases align to TRBD2. The junction had 5 bases not matched to a gene; V was cut back by 0 bases and J by 3 bases. This CDR3 is 16 amino acids long. Germline assignment: CDR1 SGHDT and CDR2 YYEEEE. Written as DNA, the CDR3 is TGTGCCAGCAGCTTGGAGGGCGGGGGTGACACCGGGGAGCTGTTTTTT. Its protein product is CASSLEGGGDTGELFF.

This clonotype has at least ten counts. The V call is TRBV7-9, the J call TRBJ1-4; 9 nucleotides align to TRBD1. The germline gives CDR1 SEHNR, CDR2 FQNEAQ (reference sequence). The CDR3 contains 16 residues. V was pared by 5 bases and J by 6 bases, with 10 bases of the junction left unmatched. CDR3 in DNA: TGTGCCAGCAGCAAATACACAGGGGGCGGTGATGAAAAACTGTTTTTT. This codes for CASSKYTGGGDEKLFF. The complete variable domain, with remaining parts taken from reference TRBV7-9 and TRBJ1-4, reads DTGVSQNPRHKITKRGQNVTFRCDPISEHNRLYWYRQTLGQGPEFLTYFQNEAQLEKSRLLSDRFSAERPKGSFSTLEIQRTEQGDSAMYLCASSKYTGGGDEKLFFGSGTQLSVL.

The chain joins TRBV6-1 to TRBJ1-1, with 7 bases lining up with TRBD1. CDR3 size: 17 residues. V shed 1 base and J 0 bases; nucleotides not matched to a gene: 8. Germline V gene data show CDR1 as MNHNS and CDR2 as SASEGT. DNA of the CDR3: TGTGCCAGCAGTGAAGGGCCCGGGACAGCCATGAACACTGAAGCTTTCTTT. It codes for CASSEGPGTAMNTEAFF.

In its sample, this clonotype was seen many times. The rearrangement joins TRBV5-8 to TRBJ2-7; 12 bases are shared with TRBD1. From germline, CDR1 is SGHTS and CDR2 YDEGEE. The CDR3 extends over 15 amino acids. The ends lost 4 bases at V and 4 bases at J; junction bases unmatched: 6. The CDR3 region is CASSQGTGGGYEQYF. The CDR3 nucleotides read TGTGCCAGCAGCCAAGGGACAGGGGGCGGTTACGAGCAGTACTTC.

This clonotype showed up many times. The chain couples TRBV3-1 to TRBJ1-4, with D possibly being TRBD1 (5 bases). The CDR3 sequence is 12 residues long. Germline lookup yields CDR1 LGHDT and CDR2 YNNKEL (reference sequence). V was trimmed by 6 bases and J by 12 bases, leaving 14 bases between them. DNA of the CDR3: TGTGCCAGCAGTATACCGGGACTCCAACTGTTTTTT. Translated: CASSIPGLQLFF.

This clonotype was detected many times. The V and J genes are TRBV6-2 or TRBV6-3 and TRBJ1-5; 9 nucleotides align to TRBD1. The V segment lost 5 bases and the J segment 0 bases; nucleotides outside the gene matches: 17. Germline CDR1 reads MNHEY; CDR2 reads SVGEGT. The CDR3 has 20 amino acids. The CDR3 DNA reads TGTGCCAGCAGTCACCGGTCCGGGACAGGGACGACGTATAGCAATCAGCCCCAGCATTTT. Its protein is CASSHRSGTGTTYSNQPQHF.

This clonotype was seen repeatedly, ten times or more. The CDR3 protein is CASSGTGGPYYNEQFF. CDR3 DNA: TGTGCCAGCAGCGGGACTGGAGGACCCTATTACAATGAGCAGTTCTTC. The chain employs TRBV9 and TRBJ2-1, with D perhaps TRBD2 (5 bases). The CDR3 sequence is 16 residues long. V was pared by 3 bases and J by 4 bases, with 17 bases between. Germline V gives CDR1 SGDLS, CDR2 YYNGEE.

This clonotype was detected only a few times. The V and J genes are TRBV6-1 and TRBJ1-1; D unclear. Germline V lookup: CDR1 MNHNS, CDR2 SASEGT. Trimming took 7 bases from V and 0 from J, leaving 15 bases between them. The length of the CDR3 is 15 residues. CDR3 amino acids: CASTRDRILNTEAFF. CDR3 DNA sequence: TGTGCCAGCACTCGTGATAGGATTCTGAACACTGAAGCTTTCTTT.

This clonotype was seen many times. The chain couples TRBV30 to TRBJ1-3, with no clear D. With 3 bases removed from V and 0 bases from J, the gap between germline ends came to 12 bases. Germline-derived CDR1 and CDR2 are GTSNPN and SVGIG (reference sequence). The CDR3 is 15 residues long. CDR3: CAWSKYRYSGNTIYF. As DNA, the CDR3 is TGTGCCTGGAGCAAATATAGATACTCTGGAAACACCATATATTTT.

At least ten counts were recorded for this clonotype. In DNA, the CDR3 is TGCAGTGCTAGAGATAGGTCGTCGTCTAGCGGGTACGAGCAGTACTTC. It yields the protein CSARDRSSSSGYEQYF. The rearrangement uses TRBV20-1 and TRBJ2-7; 8 nucleotides agree with TRBD2. From germline, CDR1 is DFQATT and CDR2 SNEGSKA (reference sequence). CDR3 length: 16 amino acids. Losses at the gene ends were 0 bases for V and 4 bases for J; bases not matched to a gene: 11.

The chain is built from TRBV28 and TRBJ2-5; tentatively, D is TRBD1 (5 bases). In germline, CDR1 is MDHEN, CDR2 SYDVKM. The CDR3 is made up of 16 amino acids. V was clipped by 3 bases and J by 4 bases, with 18 bases between them. The chain's CDR3 is CASSLARATSRETQYF. In nucleotides, the CDR3 is TGTGCCAGCAGTTTGGCCAGGGCAACCTCCAGAGAGACCCAGTACTTC.

This clonotype occurred many times. The CDR3, as DNA: TGTGCCAGCAGTGACCAACTAGCGCCTTACAATGAGCAGTTCTTC. Its translation is CASSDQLAPYNEQFF. The chain recombines TRBV6-4 with TRBJ2-1; 7 bases map to TRBD2. CDR1 is MRHNA and CDR2 is SNTAGT in the germline V gene. The trim removed 2 bases at V and 4 bases at J, leaving 5 bases unmatched. The CDR3 consists of 15 residues.

This clonotype was seen ten or more times. The V gene is TRBV2, the J gene TRBJ1-5; D ambiguous. CDR3 length: 11 residues. V was clipped by 5 bases and J by 6 bases, with 5 bases between them. The germline gives CDR1 SNHLY, CDR2 FYNNEI. The CDR3: CASSLGQPQHF. The CDR3 nucleotides are TGTGCCAGCAGTCTTGGTCAGCCCCAGCATTTT.

This clonotype came up many times. This chain uses TRBV20-1 with TRBJ2-2, with a possible D match to TRBD2 (6 bases). The V end lost 0 bases, the J end lost 0 bases, and 11 bases lay between the germline ends. This CDR3 contains 16 residues. CDR1 and CDR2 from the germline V gene are DFQATT and SNEGSKA (reference sequence). Here the CDR3 reads CSAREYGGSNTGELFF. Here the CDR3 DNA reads TGCAGTGCTAGAGAGTACGGGGGTTCGAACACCGGGGAGCTGTTTTTT.

This clonotype was observed many times. J is TRBJ1-1 and V is TRBV7-3; D is possibly TRBD1 (5 bases). V was cut by 3 bases and J by 5 bases, with 10 bases left in between. CDR3 length: 13 residues. Germline-derived CDR1 and CDR2 are SGHTA and FQGTGA. The CDR3 loop is CASSFGGGTEAFF. The CDR3 DNA is TGTGCCAGCAGCTTCGGGGGAGGGACTGAAGCTTTCTTT.